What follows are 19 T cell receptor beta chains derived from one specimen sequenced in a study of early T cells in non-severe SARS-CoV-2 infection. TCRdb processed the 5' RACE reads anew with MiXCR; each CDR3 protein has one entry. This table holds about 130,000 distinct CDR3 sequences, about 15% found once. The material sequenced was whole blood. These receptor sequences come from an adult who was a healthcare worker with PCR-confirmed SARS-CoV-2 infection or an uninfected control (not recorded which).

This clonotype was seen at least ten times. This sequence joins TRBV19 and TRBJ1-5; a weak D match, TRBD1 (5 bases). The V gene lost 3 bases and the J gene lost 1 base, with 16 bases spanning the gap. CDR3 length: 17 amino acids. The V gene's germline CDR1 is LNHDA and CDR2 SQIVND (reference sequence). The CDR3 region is CASSIGWRGPSNQPQHF. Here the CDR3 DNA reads TGTGCCAGTAGTATCGGATGGAGGGGCCCGAGCAATCAGCCCCAGCATTTT.

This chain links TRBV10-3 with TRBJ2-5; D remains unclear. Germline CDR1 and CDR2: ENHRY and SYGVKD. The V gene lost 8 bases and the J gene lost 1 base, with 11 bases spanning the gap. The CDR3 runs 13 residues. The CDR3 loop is CAIATNFQETQYF. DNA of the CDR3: TGTGCCATCGCAACGAATTTCCAAGAGACCCAGTACTTC.

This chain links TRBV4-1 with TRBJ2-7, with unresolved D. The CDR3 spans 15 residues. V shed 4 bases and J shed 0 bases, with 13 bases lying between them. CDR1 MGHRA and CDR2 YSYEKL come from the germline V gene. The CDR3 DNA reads TGCGCCAGCAGCCGCGGTCCTAAACACTCCTACGAGCAGTACTTC. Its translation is CASSRGPKHSYEQYF.

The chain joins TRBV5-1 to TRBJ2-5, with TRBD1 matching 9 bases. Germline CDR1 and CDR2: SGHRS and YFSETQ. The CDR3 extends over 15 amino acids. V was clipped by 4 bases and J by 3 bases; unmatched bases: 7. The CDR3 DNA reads TGCGCCAGCAGCACCGGGACAGGGTCCGAAGAGACCCAGTACTTC. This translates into CASSTGTGSEETQYF. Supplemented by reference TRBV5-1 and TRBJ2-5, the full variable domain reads KAGVTQTPRYLIKTRGQQVTLSCSPISGHRSVSWYQQTPGQGLQFLFEYFSETQRNKGNFPGRFSGRQFSNSRSEMNVSTLELGDSALYLCASSTGTGSEETQYFGPGTRLLVL.

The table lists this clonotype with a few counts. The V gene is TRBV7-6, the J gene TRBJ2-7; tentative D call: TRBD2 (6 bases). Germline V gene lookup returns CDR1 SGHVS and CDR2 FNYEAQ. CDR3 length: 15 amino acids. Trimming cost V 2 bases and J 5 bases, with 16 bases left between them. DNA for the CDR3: TGTGCCAGCAGCTTATTTGGCAGGGAGGTAGACGAGCAGTACTTC. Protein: CASSLFGREVDEQYF.

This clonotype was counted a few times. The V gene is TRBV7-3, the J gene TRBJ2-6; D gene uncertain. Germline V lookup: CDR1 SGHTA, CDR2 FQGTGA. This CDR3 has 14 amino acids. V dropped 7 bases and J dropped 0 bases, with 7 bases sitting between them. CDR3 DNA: TGTGCCAGCACCTCCAGCTCTGGGGCCAACGTCCTGACTTTC. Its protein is CASTSSSGANVLTF.

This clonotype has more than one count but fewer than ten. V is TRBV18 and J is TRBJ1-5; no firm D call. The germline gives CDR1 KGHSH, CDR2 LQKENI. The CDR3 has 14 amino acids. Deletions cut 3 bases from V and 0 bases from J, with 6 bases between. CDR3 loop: CASSPRSSNQPQHF. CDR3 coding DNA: TGTGCCAGCTCACCGCGGAGTAGCAATCAGCCCCAGCATTTT.

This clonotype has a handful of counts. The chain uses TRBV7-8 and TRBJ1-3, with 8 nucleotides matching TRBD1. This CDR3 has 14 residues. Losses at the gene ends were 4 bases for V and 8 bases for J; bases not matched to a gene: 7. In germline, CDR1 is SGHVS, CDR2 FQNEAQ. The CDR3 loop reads CASSSGTGRDTIYF. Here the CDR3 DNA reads TGTGCCAGCAGCTCCGGGACAGGTCGCGACACCATATATTTT.

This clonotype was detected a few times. In DNA, the CDR3 is TGTGCCAGCAATTCTCCGGGACAGGGTAGAAGGGAGCTGTTTTTT. Translating gives CASNSPGQGRRELFF. This chain connects TRBV12-3 or TRBV12-4 to TRBJ2-2; 9 bases line up with TRBD1. V lost 7 bases and J lost 9; bases outside the gene matches: 12. The CDR3 consists of 15 residues.

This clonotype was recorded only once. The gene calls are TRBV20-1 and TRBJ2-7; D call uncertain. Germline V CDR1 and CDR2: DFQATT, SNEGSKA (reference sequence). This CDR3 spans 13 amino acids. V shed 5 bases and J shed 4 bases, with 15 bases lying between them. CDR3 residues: CSAARTDLYEQYF. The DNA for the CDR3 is TGCAGTGCTGCGAGGACGGATTTGTACGAGCAGTACTTC.

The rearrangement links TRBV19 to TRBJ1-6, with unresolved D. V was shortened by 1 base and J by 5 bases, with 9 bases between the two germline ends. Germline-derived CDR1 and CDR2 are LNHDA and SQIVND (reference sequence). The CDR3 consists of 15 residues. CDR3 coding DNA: TGTGCCAGTAGTATAGTGCTACGAAATAATTCACCCCTCCACTTT. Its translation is CASSIVLRNNSPLHF.

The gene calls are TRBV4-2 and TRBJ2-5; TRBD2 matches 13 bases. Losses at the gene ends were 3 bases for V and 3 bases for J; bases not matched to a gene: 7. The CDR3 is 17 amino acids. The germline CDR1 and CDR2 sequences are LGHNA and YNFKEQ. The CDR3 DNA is TGTGCCAGCAGCCAGACCGGGACTAGCGGGGATGAAGAGACCCAGTACTTC. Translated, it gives CASSQTGTSGDEETQYF.

The CDR3 spells CASGAGQGDEGTQYF. In DNA, the CDR3 is TGTGCTAGTGGCGCCGGACAGGGTGATGAGGGTACGCAGTATTTT. The chain uses TRBV12-5 and TRBJ2-3, with 8 bases matching TRBD1. Germline CDR1 is LGHNT and CDR2 is FRNRAP. V trimming: 6 bases; J trimming: 8 bases; junction bases outside the gene matches: 13. CDR3 length: 15 residues.

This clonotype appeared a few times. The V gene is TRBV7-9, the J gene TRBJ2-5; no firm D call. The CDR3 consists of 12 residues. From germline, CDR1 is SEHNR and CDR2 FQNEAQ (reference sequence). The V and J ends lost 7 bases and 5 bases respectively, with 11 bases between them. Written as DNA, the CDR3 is TGTGCCAGCACCTTTGGCTTGGAGACCCAGTACTTC. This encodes CASTFGLETQYF.

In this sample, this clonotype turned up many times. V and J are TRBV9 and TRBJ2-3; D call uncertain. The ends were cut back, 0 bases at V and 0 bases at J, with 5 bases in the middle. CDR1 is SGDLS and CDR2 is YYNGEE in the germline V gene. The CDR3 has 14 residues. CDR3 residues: CASSVGGSTDTQYF. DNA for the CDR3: TGTGCCAGCAGCGTAGGTGGTAGCACAGATACGCAGTATTTT. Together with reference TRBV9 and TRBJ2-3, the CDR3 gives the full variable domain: DSGVTQTPKHLITATGQRVTLRCSPRSGDLSVYWYQQSLDQGLQFLIQYYNGEERAKGNILERFSAQQFPDLHSELNLSSLELGDSALYFCASSVGGSTDTQYFGPGTRLTVL.

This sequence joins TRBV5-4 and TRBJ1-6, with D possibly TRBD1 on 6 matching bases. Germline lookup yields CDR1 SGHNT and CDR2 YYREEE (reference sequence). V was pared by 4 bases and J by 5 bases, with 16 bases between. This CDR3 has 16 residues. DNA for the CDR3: TGTGCCAGCAGCCGCGGAGTCCGGGACAATAATTCACCCCTCCACTTT. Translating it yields CASSRGVRDNNSPLHF.

The CDR3 DNA follows: TGTGCCAGCAGTTTCACCCGCCGGGACTCTAAGTTCTTC. Protein: CASSFTRRDSKFF. The rearrangement links TRBV27 to TRBJ2-1, with D perhaps TRBD2 (6 bases). The CDR3 totals 13 residues. From germline, CDR1 is MNHEY and CDR2 SMNVEV (reference sequence). V was pared by 3 bases and J by 14 bases, with 17 bases between.

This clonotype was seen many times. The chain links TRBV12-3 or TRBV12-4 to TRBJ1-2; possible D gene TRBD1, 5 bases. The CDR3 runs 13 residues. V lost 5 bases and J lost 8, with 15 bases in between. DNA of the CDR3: TGTGCCAGCAGTCATACAGGCCCCCAAGGCTACACCTTC. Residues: CASSHTGPQGYTF.

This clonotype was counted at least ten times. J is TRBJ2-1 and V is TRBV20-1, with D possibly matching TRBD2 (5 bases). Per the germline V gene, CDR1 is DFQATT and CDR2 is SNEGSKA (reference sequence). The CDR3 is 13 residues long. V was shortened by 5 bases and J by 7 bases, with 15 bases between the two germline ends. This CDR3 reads CSAEDWKENEQFF. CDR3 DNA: TGCAGTGCTGAGGACTGGAAAGAAAATGAGCAGTTCTTC.